These 31 T cell receptor beta chains were sequenced from one sample in a study of CD8 T cells in Susac syndrome (dated by TCRdb to about 2019). The library relied on the immunoSEQ multiplex PCR assay. RNA was extracted using the RNeasy kit, and about 0.5 to 1 ug of the RNA was reverse transcribed with random hexamers. TCRdb reworked the public reads: Q25 trimming with fastp, MiXCR clone assembly, productive beta chains retained. Identical CDR3 proteins give one entry, which carries the most common genes and DNA. This sample comprises about 150,000 distinct CDR3 sequences, 95% of them detected only once. 0.065% to 0.095% of the sample lies in the top ten. Material for sequencing was CD4+ T cells from PBMCs. The receptors stem from a human donor with Susac syndrome.

The chain carries TRBV29-1 and TRBJ1-5; 9 positions agree with TRBD1. Trimming removed 6 bases from V and 2 bases from J; junction bases left unmatched: 8. Germline CDR1 reads SQVTM; CDR2 reads ANQGSEA. The CDR3 contains 15 residues. The CDR3 nucleotides are TGCAGCGTCCAGACAGGGGGGGCAGGCAATCAGCCCCAGCATTTT. This gives the protein CSVQTGGAGNQPQHF.

This CDR3 is CASSPILASSYNEQFF. CDR3 sequence (DNA): TGTGCCAGCAGCCCCATTCTGGCGAGCTCCTACAATGAGCAGTTCTTC. The V and J genes are TRBV7-3 and TRBJ2-1; D call uncertain. CDR3 length equals 16 residues. The ends were cut back, 5 bases at V and 0 bases at J, with 14 bases in the middle. Germline-derived CDR1 and CDR2 are SGHTA and FQGTGA.

The chain links TRBV20-1 to TRBJ2-7; 8 positions match TRBD2. CDR3 length: 13 amino acids. Per germline, CDR1 DFQATT and CDR2 SNEGSKA (reference sequence). V was clipped by 3 bases and J by 3 bases; unmatched bases: 4. This CDR3 reads CSASGTSGYEQYF. Here the CDR3 DNA reads TGCAGTGCTAGTGGGACTAGTGGCTACGAGCAGTACTTC.

V gene TRBV7-9 combines with J gene TRBJ1-1; D gene uncertain. V lost 2 bases to trimming and J lost 0 bases, with 7 bases between them. The CDR3 sequence is 14 residues long. Germline V gene data show CDR1 as SEHNR and CDR2 as FQNEAQ (reference sequence). Here the CDR3 DNA reads TGTGCCAGCAGCTTACAGACTTTGAACACTGAAGCTTTCTTT. This gives the protein CASSLQTLNTEAFF.

This chain joins TRBV5-1 and TRBJ1-2, with a weak D call TRBD1 (6 bases). CDR3 size: 15 residues. V was trimmed by 0 bases and J by 4 bases, leaving 13 bases between them. CDR1 SGHRS and CDR2 YFSETQ come from the germline V gene. The CDR3: CASSLAGGASYGYTF. Written as DNA, the CDR3 is TGCGCCAGCAGCTTGGCGGGGGGGGCCTCCTATGGCTACACCTTC.

This chain uses TRBV18 with TRBJ2-2; D is ambiguous. With 9 bases removed from V and 5 bases from J, the gap between germline ends came to 10 bases. The CDR3 loop spans 12 amino acids. Germline loops: CDR1 KGHSH, CDR2 LQKENI. The CDR3 bases are TGTGCCAGTCAATTCGAGACCGGGGAGCTGTTTTTT. It codes for CASQFETGELFF.

J is TRBJ2-2 and V is TRBV25-1; TRBD1 matches at 9 bases. CDR1 and CDR2 from the germline V gene are MGHDK and SYGVNS. J lost 0 bases, V lost 6 bases, and 2 bases had no gene match. There are 15 residues in the CDR3. CDR3 coding DNA: TGTGCCAGCAGAAGGACAGGGGCGAACACCGGGGAGCTGTTTTTT. It encodes CASRRTGANTGELFF.

The chain carries TRBV18 and TRBJ1-1, with D uncertain. The CDR3 extends over 13 amino acids. Germline CDR1 reads KGHSH; CDR2 reads LQKENI. V shed 6 bases and J shed 0 bases, with 8 bases lying between them. The CDR3 DNA follows: TGTGCCAGCTCTCCCCAGATGAACACTGAAGCTTTCTTT. Translating it yields CASSPQMNTEAFF.

This chain joins TRBV20-1 and TRBJ2-5; perhaps D is TRBD1 or TRBD2 (5 bases each). The CDR3 is made up of 12 amino acids. Germline lookup yields CDR1 DFQATT and CDR2 SNEGSKA (reference sequence). V lost 3 bases and J 5 bases, leaving 10 bases between the germline ends. The CDR3 region is CSASVGVETQYF. The CDR3 region has the DNA TGCAGTGCTAGTGTGGGGGTCGAGACCCAGTACTTC.

Here the CDR3 DNA reads TGCAGTACAACGGGACTAGGTTACCAAGAGACCCAGTACTTC. This codes for CSTTGLGYQETQYF. This chain joins TRBV20-1 and TRBJ2-5, with 8 bases aligning to TRBD2. The CDR3 contains 14 residues. The V gene end was trimmed by 8 bases and the J gene end by 0 bases; junction bases not matched to a gene: 8. Germline V gene data show CDR1 as DFQATT and CDR2 as SNEGSKA (reference sequence).

The count of this clonotype is one. The genes are TRBV13 and TRBJ1-4, with TRBD1 as a possible D gene (5 bases). This CDR3 spans 15 amino acids. Trimming pared 5 bases from V and 6 bases from J, leaving 16 bases between. Germline assignment: CDR1 PRHDT and CDR2 FYEKMQ (reference sequence). In nucleotides, the CDR3 is TGTGCCAGCAGCATTCACGGGGCGAGTGATGAAAAACTGTTTTTT. Protein sequence: CASSIHGASDEKLFF.

This rearrangement joins TRBV15 to TRBJ2-1; 8 bases agree with TRBD2. Germline CDR1 and CDR2: LNHNV and YYDKDF (reference sequence). The CDR3 runs 15 residues. The V segment lost 8 bases and the J segment 4 bases; nucleotides outside the gene matches: 10. The CDR3 protein is CATQPGLDPYNEQFF. CDR3 nucleotide sequence: TGTGCCACCCAACCGGGACTAGACCCTTACAATGAGCAGTTCTTC.

This clonotype showed up just once. This sequence joins TRBV6-5 and TRBJ1-6, with TRBD1 identical over 8 bases. This CDR3 is 14 amino acids long. Trimming removed 6 bases from V and 7 bases from J; junction bases left unmatched: 5. Germline loops: CDR1 MNHEY, CDR2 SVGAGI. This CDR3 is CASRHRDRNSPLHF. CDR3 nucleotides: TGTGCCAGCAGACACCGGGACAGGAATTCACCCCTCCACTTT.

The rearrangement links TRBV29-1 to TRBJ2-3, with a tentative D call TRBD2 (5 bases). V was trimmed by 7 bases and J by 2 bases, leaving 13 bases between them. CDR3 length: 13 residues. In germline, CDR1 is SQVTM, CDR2 ANQGSEA. CDR3: CSASGLFTDTQYF. The CDR3 DNA is TGCAGCGCCTCAGGACTTTTCACAGATACGCAGTATTTT.

The chain carries TRBV25-1 and TRBJ1-1; possible D gene TRBD1, 5 bases. From germline, CDR1 is MGHDK and CDR2 SYGVNS. V lost 4 bases to trimming and J lost 3 bases, with 18 bases between them. The CDR3 has 16 residues. CDR3 nucleotides: TGTGCCAGCAGTGTAGGGACGGGGAGCCTGTACACTGAAGCTTTCTTT. It specifies CASSVGTGSLYTEAFF.

This clonotype was seen just once. The rearrangement links TRBV18 to TRBJ1-4; D gene uncertain. The CDR3 runs 14 residues. CDR1 and CDR2 from the germline V gene are KGHSH and LQKENI. V was cut by 0 bases and J by 8 bases, with 10 bases left in between. The CDR3 DNA sequence: TGTGCCAGCTCACCACCGGACGCCCGAGAAAAACTGTTTTTT. Its protein product is CASSPPDAREKLFF.

This chain connects TRBV7-2 to TRBJ2-7, with 11 positions matching TRBD2. CDR3 length: 17 residues. CDR1 is SGHTA, CDR2 FQGNSA, per germline. Losses at the gene ends were 7 bases for V and 4 bases for J; bases not matched to a gene: 15. In DNA, the CDR3 is TGTGCCAGCAAGCGGGCTAGCGGGAGGACGGGTGGGTACGAGCAGTACTTC. It codes for CASKRASGRTGGYEQYF. Based on the CDR3 plus reference TRBV7-2 and TRBJ2-7, the full variable domain is GAGVSQSPSNKVTEKGKDVELRCDPISGHTALYWYRQSLGQGLEFLIYFQGNSAPDKSGLPSDRFSAERTGGSVSTLTIQRTQQEDSAVYLCASKRASGRTGGYEQYFGPGTRLTVT.

As for this clonotype: It is likely a read error, because the conserved phenylalanine at the end of the CDR3 is missing. The DNA is omitted, as the CDR3 cannot be located on it reliably, and the CDR3 follows TCRdb's listing. The genes are TRBV10-1 and TRBJ1-1; the listed D gene, TRBD1, was not tested against the DNA. The CDR3 comprises 8 residues, both ends counted. Germline CDR1 WNHNN, CDR2 SYGVQD (reference sequence). CDR3 region: CASSSGTV.

The table lists this clonotype with a count of one. The rearrangement joins TRBV21-1 to TRBJ2-5; the table's D call, TRBD2, was not checked against the DNA. TRBV21-1 is noted as a pseudogene. The length of the CDR3 is 12 residues. The CDR3 reads CAGSGGGETQYF. Here the CDR3 DNA reads TGTGCCGGCTCCGGGGGAGGAGAGACCCAGTACTTC.

V is TRBV10-3 and J is TRBJ2-5, with D unresolved. The ends were cut back, 9 bases at V and 5 bases at J, with 7 bases in the middle. This CDR3 is built from 10 residues. Looked up from germline, CDR1 is ENHRY and CDR2 is SYGVKD. CDR3 in DNA: TGTGCCATAGGGTCGGAGACCCAGTACTTC. Protein product: CAIGSETQYF.

V gene TRBV3-1 combines with J gene TRBJ1-5, with D maybe TRBD1 (6 bases). V lost 1 base, J lost 5 bases, and 12 bases lay in between. Germline V gives CDR1 LGHDT, CDR2 YNNKEL (reference sequence). The CDR3 is 15 residues long. CDR3 loop: CASSQGIPGDQPQHF. In DNA form, the CDR3 reads TGTGCCAGCAGCCAAGGTATTCCAGGGGATCAGCCCCAGCATTTT.

The chain is built from TRBV20-1 and TRBJ2-1; D remains ambiguous. The CDR3 consists of 19 residues. Germline V gene data show CDR1 as DFQATT and CDR2 as SNEGSKA (reference sequence). V was trimmed by 3 bases and J by 0 bases, leaving 24 bases between them. The CDR3 region has the DNA TGCAGTGCTAGCGGCGGCTCACGAGGCCCCAGTCGCTCCTACAATGAGCAGTTCTTC. Its translation: CSASGGSRGPSRSYNEQFF.

V is TRBV3-1 and J is TRBJ2-7; D might be TRBD1 or TRBD2, each matching 5 bases. This CDR3 contains 15 residues. Germline CDR1 reads LGHDT; CDR2 reads YNNKEL (reference sequence). The V end was cut by 4 bases, the J end by 2 bases, with 15 bases between. CDR3 loop: CASSPVGVSTYEQYF. DNA for the CDR3: TGTGCCAGCAGCCCTGTGGGGGTTTCTACCTACGAGCAGTACTTC.

The chain combines TRBV9 with TRBJ1-2, with D hard to call. The germline V and J ends were trimmed by 7 bases and 4 bases, with 14 bases remaining between them. The CDR3 loop spans 13 amino acids. CDR1 is SGDLS and CDR2 is YYNGEE in the germline V gene. The CDR3 sequence is CASQAGNSYGYTF. DNA for the CDR3: TGTGCCAGCCAAGCGGGGAACAGCTATGGCTACACCTTC. Together with reference TRBV9 and TRBJ1-2, the CDR3 gives the full variable domain: DSGVTQTPKHLITATGQRVTLRCSPRSGDLSVYWYQQSLDQGLQFLIQYYNGEERAKGNILERFSAQQFPDLHSELNLSSLELGDSALYFCASQAGNSYGYTFGSGTRLTVV.

This chain connects TRBV25-1 to TRBJ2-6; D unclear. The V end lost 4 bases, the J end lost 1 base, and 14 bases lay between the germline ends. CDR3 length: 17 residues. CDR1 and CDR2 (germline): MGHDK, SYGVNS. CDR3 sequence (DNA): TGTGCCAGCAGTGGCCCTCTTGTCTTTTCTGGGGCCAACGTCCTGACTTTC. Its protein product is CASSGPLVFSGANVLTF.

J is TRBJ2-3 and V is TRBV24-1; 7 bases match TRBD1. The CDR3 is 15 residues long. Trimming cost V 9 bases and J 4 bases; bases outside gene matches: 12. Germline lookup yields CDR1 KGHDR and CDR2 SFDVKD. As DNA, the CDR3 is TGTGCCACCGCCCGAGGGGGACAGTCCGCAGATACGCAGTATTTT. Its translation is CATARGGQSADTQYF.

V is TRBV7-3 and J is TRBJ2-6; tentative D call: TRBD2 (6 bases). This CDR3 region has 15 residues. V dropped 6 bases and J dropped 4 bases, with 13 bases sitting between them. Germline V gene data show CDR1 as SGHTA and CDR2 as FQGTGA. For the CDR3, the DNA is TGTGCCAGCAGGGTCGGGGACTCGGGGGCCAACGTCCTGACTTTC. The encoded protein is CASRVGDSGANVLTF.

This rearrangement joins TRBV11-2 to TRBJ2-7; 8 positions agree with TRBD1. Germline loops: CDR1 SGHAT, CDR2 FQNNGV. This CDR3 region has 14 residues. V gave up 2 bases and J gave up 7 bases; unmatched junction bases: 7. CDR3 DNA sequence: TGTGCCAGCAGCTTATCCAGGGGGCTCTGGGAGCAGTACTTC. Its protein is CASSLSRGLWEQYF.

The V and J genes are TRBV7-2 and TRBJ2-1; TRBD2 aligns across 10 bases. With 5 bases clipped from V and 5 bases from J, the junction kept 6 bases outside the gene matches. Germline CDR1 and CDR2: SGHTA and FQGNSA. This CDR3 is built from 15 residues. CDR3 DNA sequence: TGTGCCAGCAGCCCCATACTAGCGGGAAACAATGAGCAGTTCTTC. Translating it yields CASSPILAGNNEQFF.

The genes are TRBV20-1 and TRBJ2-7; 8 nucleotides match TRBD1. The V segment lost 6 bases and the J segment 5 bases; nucleotides outside the gene matches: 6. This CDR3 is 12 amino acids long. CDR1 and CDR2 from the germline V gene are DFQATT and SNEGSKA (reference sequence). CDR3 nucleotides: TGCAGTGCCCAGGACAGGGCCCACGAGCAGTACTTC. Protein: CSAQDRAHEQYF.

V is TRBV3-1 and J is TRBJ1-2; D is uncertain. The CDR3 is 14 amino acids. CDR1 is LGHDT, CDR2 YNNKEL, per germline (reference sequence). Between the trimmed V and J ends, which lost 0 bases and 7 bases, there was a span of 12 bases. The DNA of the CDR3 is TGTGCCAGCAGCCAAGAATTAGGCTTCGGTGGCTACACCTTC. As protein: CASSQELGFGGYTF. Using reference TRBV3-1 and TRBJ1-2 for the parts outside the CDR3, the full variable domain is DTAVSQTPKYLVTQMGNDKSIKCEQNLGHDTMYWYKQDSKKFLKIMFSYNNKELIINETVPNRFSPKSPDKAHLNLHINSLELGDSAVYFCASSQELGFGGYTFGSGTRLTVV.